Sequencing of this T cell receptor beta chain was carried out in a study of blood T cell repertoires in COVID-19. Whole-study context: The United States, Italy and Spain provided the acute and convalescent COVID-19 samples.

Authors' processing steps: How many nucleated cells were present was estimated from reference gene primer amplification. Data came from immunoSEQ multiplex PCR; TCRdb stores just in-frame clones and leaves some out. The V and J calls and the clone size are those of that table, but D and trimming were determined from the DNA. The data show tens of thousands of clones, with around 86% seen just once and about 5.5% held by the top ten. Germline CDR1 SEHNR, CDR2 FQNEAQ (reference sequence). The V end lost 1 base, the J end lost 2 bases, and 17 bases lay between the germline ends. This CDR3 has 18 residues.

The sequence derives from a man in his fifties or sixties with COVID-19, enrolled during active disease. What was sequenced was peripheral blood. The chain is built from TRBV7-9 and TRBJ2-2; D is possibly TRBD2 (5 bases). The CDR3 DNA sequence: TGTGCCAGCAGCTTAGACTGGGGAGCAATACTAAACACCGGGGAGCTGTTTTTT. It is translated as CASSLDWGAILNTGELFF. The whole variable domain, filled in from reference TRBV7-9 and TRBJ2-2, reads DTGVSQNPRHKITKRGQNVTFRCDPISEHNRLYWYRQTLGQGPEFLTYFQNEAQLEKSRLLSDRFSAERPKGSFSTLEIQRTEQGDSAMYLCASSLDWGAILNTGELFFGEGSRLTVL.